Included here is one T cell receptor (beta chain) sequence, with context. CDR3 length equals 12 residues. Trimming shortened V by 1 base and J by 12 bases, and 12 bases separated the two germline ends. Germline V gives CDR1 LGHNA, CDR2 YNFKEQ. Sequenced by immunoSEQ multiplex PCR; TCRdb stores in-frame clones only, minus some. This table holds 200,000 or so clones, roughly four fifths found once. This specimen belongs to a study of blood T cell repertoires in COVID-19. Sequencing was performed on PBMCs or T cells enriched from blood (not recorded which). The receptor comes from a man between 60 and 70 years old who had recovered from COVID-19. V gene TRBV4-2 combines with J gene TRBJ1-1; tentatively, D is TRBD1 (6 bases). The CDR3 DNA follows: TGTGCCAGCAGCCAAGGTGCAGGGGAAACTTTCTTT. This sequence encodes CASSQGAGETFF.